What follows are 26 T cell receptor beta chains derived from one specimen sequenced in a study of T cell changes during pregnancy in multiple sclerosis. The data were produced by immunoSEQ multiplex PCR, yet TCRdb's version contains in-frame clones alone and is incomplete. The sample records 93,000 or so clones, roughly 92% being singletons. This material consisted of peripheral blood, taken after pregnancy. The origin of the receptors is a female donor with multiple sclerosis, enrolled in a pregnancy study.

The rearrangement uses TRBV4-1 and TRBJ2-1; 9 bases are a match to TRBD2. Per germline, CDR1 MGHRA and CDR2 YSYEKL. This CDR3 comprises 16 residues. J was trimmed by 0 bases and V by 1 base; bases with no gene match: 1. For the CDR3, the DNA is TGCGCCAGCAGCCAAGTAGCGGGGGTCTCCTACAATGAGCAGTTCTTC. It codes for CASSQVAGVSYNEQFF.

The rearrangement uses TRBV2 and TRBJ2-2, with TRBD2 matching 7 bases. This CDR3 region has 17 residues. Germline V gene lookup returns CDR1 SNHLY and CDR2 FYNNEI. J gave up 8 bases and V 2 bases, and 14 bases lay outside the gene matches. CDR3 in DNA: TGTGCCAGCAGTGAAACAAGACGCGGGGGAGCGGCGGGGGAGCTGTTTTTT. It yields the protein CASSETRRGGAAGELFF.

This rearrangement joins TRBV2 to TRBJ2-5, with 9 bases fitting TRBD2. Per germline, CDR1 SNHLY and CDR2 FYNNEI. The CDR3 is 16 residues long. V gave up 4 bases and J gave up 1 base; unmatched junction bases: 7. The CDR3 here is CASSVGLAGSQETQYF. The DNA of the CDR3 is TGTGCCAGCAGTGTCGGGCTAGCGGGGTCCCAAGAGACCCAGTACTTC.

The V gene is TRBV5-1, the J gene TRBJ2-7; TRBD1 matches at 10 bases. The CDR3 runs to 14 residues. Germline loops: CDR1 SGHRS, CDR2 YFSETQ. Germline trimming cut 5 bases from V and 3 bases from J; bases unmatched to any gene: 5. The CDR3 protein is CASRVTGGNYEQYF. DNA of the CDR3: TGCGCCAGCAGGGTGACAGGGGGCAACTACGAGCAGTACTTC. Full variable domain (missing parts from reference TRBV5-1 and TRBJ2-7): KAGVTQTPRYLIKTRGQQVTLSCSPISGHRSVSWYQQTPGQGLQFLFEYFSETQRNKGNFPGRFSGRQFSNSRSEMNVSTLELGDSALYLCASRVTGGNYEQYFGPGTRLTVT.

The chain combines TRBV7-9 with TRBJ1-1, with D perhaps TRBD1 (5 bases). V was cut by 4 bases and J by 0 bases, with 12 bases left in between. The V gene's germline CDR1 is SEHNR and CDR2 FQNEAQ (reference sequence). This CDR3 is 15 amino acids long. CDR3 in amino acids: CASSSPGGVNTEAFF. The DNA for the CDR3 is TGTGCCAGCAGCTCCCCGGGAGGGGTGAACACTGAAGCTTTCTTT.

On this clone itself: The same CDR3 arises from other DNA sequences in this sample as well. The CDR3: CASSLSGNQPQHF. The CDR3 DNA reads TGTGCCAGCAGCTTATCGGGGAATCAGCCCCAGCATTTT. This chain uses TRBV7-9 with TRBJ1-5; D not resolved. The CDR3 runs 13 residues. CDR1 and CDR2 from the germline V gene are SEHNR and FQNEAQ (reference sequence). Trimming shortened V by 2 bases and J by 4 bases, and 6 bases separated the two germline ends.

This rearrangement joins TRBV2 to TRBJ2-2; 9 bases match TRBD2. The germline V gene encodes CDR1 SNHLY and CDR2 FYNNEI. CDR3 size: 15 residues. The ends lost 2 bases at V and 5 bases at J; junction bases unmatched: 3. The chain's CDR3 is CASSELSGRTGELFF. The CDR3 DNA follows: TGTGCCAGCAGTGAACTGAGCGGGAGGACCGGGGAGCTGTTTTTT.

This chain links TRBV25-1 with TRBJ2-7; 14 nucleotides align to TRBD2. CDR3 length: 14 amino acids. CDR1 is MGHDK, CDR2 SYGVNS, per germline. The V gene end was trimmed by 5 bases and the J gene end by 5 bases; junction bases not matched to a gene: 2. This CDR3 is CASSRGLAGDEQYF. The CDR3 coding sequence is TGTGCCAGCAGTAGGGGACTAGCGGGAGACGAGCAGTACTTC.

This sequence joins TRBV29-1 and TRBJ1-1; a weak D match, TRBD1 (6 bases). Per the germline V gene, CDR1 is SQVTM and CDR2 is ANQGSEA. The CDR3 has 14 amino acids. V was shortened by 3 bases and J by 1 base, with 12 bases between the two germline ends. CDR3 nucleotide sequence: TGCAGCGTTGACGGGGGGCGGGGGAACACTGAAGCTTTCTTT. It is translated as CSVDGGRGNTEAFF.

The rearrangement joins TRBV7-2 to TRBJ2-1; D is perhaps TRBD2 (5 bases). Germline lookup yields CDR1 SGHTA and CDR2 FQGNSA. The ends were cut back, 3 bases at V and 2 bases at J, with 11 bases in the middle. The CDR3 is 15 amino acids. In DNA form, the CDR3 reads TGTGCCAGCAGCTTTACCCGGGAACCCTACAATGAGCAGTTCTTC. Translation: CASSFTREPYNEQFF.

The rearrangement joins TRBV5-1 to TRBJ2-2; 7 positions agree with TRBD1. This CDR3 is 18 amino acids long. In germline, CDR1 is SGHRS, CDR2 YFSETQ. Trimming removed 0 bases from V and 0 bases from J; junction bases left unmatched: 8. Here the CDR3 reads CASSLAVDRAPNTGELFF. CDR3 DNA: TGCGCCAGCAGCTTGGCAGTAGACAGGGCGCCGAACACCGGGGAGCTGTTTTTT. The complete variable domain, with remaining parts taken from reference TRBV5-1 and TRBJ2-2, reads KAGVTQTPRYLIKTRGQQVTLSCSPISGHRSVSWYQQTPGQGLQFLFEYFSETQRNKGNFPGRFSGRQFSNSRSEMNVSTLELGDSALYLCASSLAVDRAPNTGELFFGEGSRLTVL.

A word on this clone: The germline gene is not matched at one end of the junction; a read error may be the cause. The V gene is TRBV6-6, the J gene TRBJ2-7, with 16 bases aligning to TRBD2. CDR1 is MNHNY and CDR2 is SVGAGI in the germline V gene (reference sequence). The CDR3 loop spans 16 amino acids. The DNA of the CDR3 is TGTGCCGGCAGTTACGCCGGGACTAGCGGGAGGGTTGAGCAGTACTTC. Encoded protein: CAGSYAGTSGRVEQYF.

The chain combines TRBV30 with TRBJ1-2, with a tentative D call TRBD1 (5 bases). Trimming removed 5 bases from V and 4 bases from J, with 11 bases in between. The CDR3 is 12 amino acids. CDR1 is GTSNPN and CDR2 is SVGIG in the germline V gene (reference sequence). DNA of the CDR3: TGTGCCTGGGGAGACAGAACCTATGGCTACACCTTC. Translated, it gives CAWGDRTYGYTF.

This chain uses TRBV5-4 with TRBJ2-2; maybe TRBD2 (6 bases). The CDR3 runs 14 residues. The V end lost 0 bases, the J end lost 6 bases, and 9 bases lay between the germline ends. Germline assignment: CDR1 SGHNT and CDR2 YYREEE (reference sequence). The CDR3 region is CASSLGDFSGELFF. CDR3 nucleotide sequence: TGTGCCAGCAGCTTGGGGGACTTCTCCGGGGAGCTGTTTTTT.

The V and J genes are TRBV5-1 and TRBJ2-3; 7 bases fit TRBD2. Germline trimming cut 4 bases from V and 5 bases from J; bases unmatched to any gene: 7. Germline loops: CDR1 SGHRS, CDR2 YFSETQ. The CDR3 loop spans 14 amino acids. The CDR3 loop reads CASSPGGGVDTQYF. The CDR3 DNA reads TGCGCCAGCAGCCCTGGGGGGGGTGTAGATACGCAGTATTTT.

The CDR3 DNA follows: TGCGCCAGCAGCCAAGATGGGTCTAGCGGCCGAGTCGATGAGCAGTTCTTC. This gives the protein CASSQDGSSGRVDEQFF. The rearrangement uses TRBV4-1 and TRBJ2-1; 7 bases are shared with TRBD2. Germline V gene sequence: CDR1 MGHRA, CDR2 YSYEKL. J gave up 8 bases and V 0 bases, and 13 bases lay outside the gene matches. The CDR3 loop spans 17 amino acids.

The CDR3 protein is CASSQNMDTQYF. In nucleotides, the CDR3 is TGCGCCAGCAGCCAAAATATGGATACGCAGTATTTT. The chain couples TRBV4-1 to TRBJ2-3; no clear D. The CDR3 loop spans 12 amino acids. The germline V gene encodes CDR1 MGHRA and CDR2 YSYEKL. V was clipped by 2 bases and J by 6 bases, with 6 bases between them.

The gene calls are TRBV6-5 and TRBJ2-3; the match to TRBD2 covers 8 bases. This CDR3 region has 14 residues. The trim removed 3 bases at V and 6 bases at J, leaving 5 bases unmatched. Germline-derived CDR1 and CDR2 are MNHEY and SVGAGI. The CDR3 spells CASSYSGRGDTQYF. The CDR3 coding sequence is TGTGCCAGCAGTTATTCCGGGAGGGGGGATACGCAGTATTTT.

The chain has TRBV2 and TRBJ2-7, with 7 bases fitting TRBD1. The V gene's germline CDR1 is SNHLY and CDR2 FYNNEI. This CDR3 contains 15 residues. With V trimmed by 5 bases and J by 6 bases, 13 bases remained unmatched. The CDR3 DNA sequence: TGTGCCAGCAGTATAGCAGGGGGACGATTTGGCGAGCAGTACTTC. Its translation is CASSIAGGRFGEQYF.

The chain joins TRBV6-5 to TRBJ2-3, with TRBD2 identical over 9 bases. CDR3 size: 16 residues. The V and J ends lost 4 bases and 1 base, in that order; junction bases with no gene match: 6. CDR1 and CDR2 (germline): MNHEY, SVGAGI. Here the CDR3 DNA reads TGTGCCAGCAGTTCCCTAGCTAGCGGGGGCACAGATACGCAGTATTTT. Its protein product is CASSSLASGGTDTQYF.

V gene TRBV5-5 combines with J gene TRBJ1-1; D possibly corresponds to TRBD1 (5 bases). CDR3 length: 17 residues. V lost 7 bases to trimming and J lost 3 bases, with 25 bases between them. Germline lookup yields CDR1 SGHKS and CDR2 YYEKEE (reference sequence). The chain's CDR3 is CASGLWQAGRGDTEAFF. The CDR3 region has the DNA TGTGCCAGCGGCCTGTGGCAGGCAGGGAGGGGAGACACTGAAGCTTTCTTT.

The chain employs TRBV6-6 and TRBJ2-1; D unclear. V was cut by 6 bases and J by 4 bases, with 13 bases left in between. The CDR3 runs 14 residues. Germline V gene data show CDR1 as MNHNY and CDR2 as SVGAGI (reference sequence). CDR3 in amino acids: CASSSLGPYNEQFF. Here the CDR3 DNA reads TGTGCCAGCAGCAGCCTAGGCCCTTACAATGAGCAGTTCTTC.

This clone was found once. The chain uses TRBV10-2 and TRBJ1-4, with D unclear. The germline V and J ends were trimmed by 0 bases and 0 bases, with 11 bases remaining between them. Germline V lookup: CDR1 WSHSY, CDR2 SAAADI. The CDR3 is made up of 17 amino acids. This CDR3 is CASSESGSTSTNEKLFF. The CDR3, as DNA: TGCGCCAGCAGTGAGTCTGGCAGTACCTCAACTAATGAAAAACTGTTTTTT.

V usage is TRBV29-1 and J usage is TRBJ2-2; TRBD2 aligns across 7 bases. The CDR3 contains 12 residues. CDR1 and CDR2 from the germline V gene are SQVTM and ANQGSEA. V lost 6 bases and J lost 3; bases outside the gene matches: 1. The CDR3 here is CSVGGDTGELFF. DNA for the CDR3: TGCAGCGTGGGGGGGGACACCGGGGAGCTGTTTTTT.

The V call is TRBV6-1, the J call TRBJ1-3; tentatively, D is TRBD1 (5 bases). Trimming stripped 3 bases from V and 4 bases from J, with 7 bases between. Germline V gives CDR1 MNHNS, CDR2 SASEGT. CDR3 length: 13 residues. CDR3 protein: CASSDRQGNTIYF. The CDR3 DNA reads TGTGCCAGCAGTGACCGACAGGGAAACACCATATATTTT.

The chain recombines TRBV6-5 with TRBJ2-5; 7 nucleotides match TRBD1. The CDR3 extends over 16 amino acids. Germline CDR1 MNHEY, CDR2 SVGAGI. The ends lost 0 bases at V and 13 bases at J; junction bases unmatched: 17. The CDR3 DNA sequence: TGTGCCAGCAGTTACTCGAGTCCCCACCCAGGGGGTGGTTTGTACTTC. This codes for CASSYSSPHPGGGLYF.